This TCR beta chain was found in a study of Ad26.COV2.S vaccination and SARS-CoV-2 variants. Measured with immunoSEQ multiplex PCR; TCRdb has only the in-frame clones, and not every one. Found here are 300,000 to 400,000 clones, 88% of them singletons; the top ten hold 6.4%. CDR1 is MNHEY, CDR2 SVGEGT, per germline. The trim removed 4 bases at V and 3 bases at J, leaving 20 bases unmatched. CDR3 length: 19 amino acids. Treatment given: around 19 received Ad26.COV2.S at low or high dose, single or two shots; about 5 received placebo; per-sample allocation not given. Specimen acquisition occurred on day 63 following the initial vaccine or placebo injection.

Sequencing was performed on peripheral blood, taken in a trial of Ad26.COV2.S vaccine versus placebo. The sequence was collected from a person aged 18-65 years who received the Ad26.COV2.S COVID-19 vaccine or a placebo. V usage is TRBV6-2 or TRBV6-3 and J usage is TRBJ2-7; 8 nucleotides match TRBD1. Here the CDR3 reads CASSSPGDRRAGSIYEQYF. The CDR3 DNA is TGTGCCAGCAGTTCCCCCGGGGACAGGCGAGCTGGGAGCATCTACGAGCAGTACTTC.